This TCR beta chain was identified in a study of blood T cells in healthy people across ages. This clonotype came up once. CDR1 is KGHSH, CDR2 LQKENI, per germline. Trimming took 2 bases from V and 4 from J, leaving 11 bases between them. The CDR3 covers 14 residues. Together with a sample-barcoded 5' primer, a J-beta primer mix was included in a second PCR lasting about 6 to 11 cycles. TCRdb re-called the 5' RACE reads through MiXCR, storing one row per CDR3 protein. The profile shows about 1.5 million distinct CDR3 sequences, approximately 39% of them singletons. Sequenced material: blood. The TCR was taken from a woman aged 18-35 years in good health. The chain has TRBV18 and TRBJ1-2; tentative D call: TRBD1 (6 bases). This chain's CDR3 is CASSPGQSPYGYTF. In nucleotides, the CDR3 is TGTGCCAGCTCACCAGGACAGTCTCCCTATGGCTACACCTTC.